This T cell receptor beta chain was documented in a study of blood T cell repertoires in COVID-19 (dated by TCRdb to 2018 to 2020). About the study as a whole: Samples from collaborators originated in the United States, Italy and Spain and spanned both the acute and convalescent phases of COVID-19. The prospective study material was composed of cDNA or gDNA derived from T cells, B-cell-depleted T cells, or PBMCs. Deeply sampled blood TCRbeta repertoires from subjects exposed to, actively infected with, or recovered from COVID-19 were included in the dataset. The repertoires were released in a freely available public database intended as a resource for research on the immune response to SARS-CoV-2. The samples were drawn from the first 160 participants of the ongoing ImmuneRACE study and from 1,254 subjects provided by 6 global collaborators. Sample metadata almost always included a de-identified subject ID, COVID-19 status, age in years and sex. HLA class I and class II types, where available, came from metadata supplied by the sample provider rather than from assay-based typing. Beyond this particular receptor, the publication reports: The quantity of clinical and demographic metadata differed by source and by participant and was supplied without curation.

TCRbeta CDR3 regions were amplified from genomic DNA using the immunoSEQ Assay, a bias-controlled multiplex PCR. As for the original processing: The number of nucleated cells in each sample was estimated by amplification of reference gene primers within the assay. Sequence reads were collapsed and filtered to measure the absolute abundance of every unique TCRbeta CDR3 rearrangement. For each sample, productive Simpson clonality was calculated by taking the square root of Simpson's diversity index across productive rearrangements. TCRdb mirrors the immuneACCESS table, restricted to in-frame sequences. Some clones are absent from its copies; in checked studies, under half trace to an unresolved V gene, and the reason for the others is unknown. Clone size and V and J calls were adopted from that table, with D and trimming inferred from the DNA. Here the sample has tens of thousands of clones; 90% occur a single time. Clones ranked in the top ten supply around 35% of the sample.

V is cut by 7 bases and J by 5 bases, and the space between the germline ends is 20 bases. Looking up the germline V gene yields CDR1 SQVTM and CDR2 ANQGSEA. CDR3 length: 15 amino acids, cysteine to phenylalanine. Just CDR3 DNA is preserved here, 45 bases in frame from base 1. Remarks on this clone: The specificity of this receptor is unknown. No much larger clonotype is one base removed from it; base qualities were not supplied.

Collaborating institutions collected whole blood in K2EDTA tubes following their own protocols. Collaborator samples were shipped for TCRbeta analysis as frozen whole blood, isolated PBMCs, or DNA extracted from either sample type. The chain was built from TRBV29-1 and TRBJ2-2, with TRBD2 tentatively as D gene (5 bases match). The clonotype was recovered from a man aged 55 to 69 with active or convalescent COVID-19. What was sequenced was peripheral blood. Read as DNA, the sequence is TGCAGCGCCGCCTCAACACGTTCGGGGACCGGGGAGCTGTTTTTT. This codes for CSAASTRSGTGELFF.